This is a list of T cell receptor beta chains from one sample in a study of neurological immune-mediated disorders. In TCRdb, the 5' RACE reads were re-called with MiXCR into one record per CDR3 protein. The sample comprises fewer than 20,000 distinct CDR3 sequences, roughly 14% of which are singletons, and roughly 13% rests with the top ten. The sequencing input was PBMCs. These receptors were taken from a man in his fifties or sixties with HTLV-1-associated myelopathy (HAM/TSP). Both conserved end residues are part of each CDR3. D genes are given only for firm matches. Clone size is stated in some rows and not others, as once, few, many or a class when expanded.

TRBJ2-7,TRBV20-1,TRBD2,many,CGTGLAGTYEQYF,TGCGGAACGGGACTAGCGGGGACCTACGAGCAGTACTTC
TRBJ1-1,TRBV5-1,-,many,CASSLGGAGMNTEAFF,TGCGCCAGCAGCTTGGGCGGGGCCGGAATGAACACTGAAGCTTTCTTT
TRBJ1-5,TRBV7-8,-,medium-sized,CASSGGPNQPQHF,TGTGCCAGCAGCGGGGGCCCCAATCAGCCCCAGCATTTT
TRBJ1-1,TRBV5-1,TRBD1,medium-sized,CASSLRTGSDTEAFF,TGCGCCAGCAGCCTACGGACAGGGAGTGACACTGAAGCTTTCTTT
TRBJ1-5,TRBV20-1,-,many,CSARTPPGDQPQHF,TGCAGTGCTAGGACCCCCCCCGGGGATCAGCCCCAGCATTTT
TRBJ2-4,TRBV25-1,-,-,CATLGVFGDIQYF,TGTGCCACCCTCGGGGTTTTCGGGGACATTCAGTACTTC
TRBJ1-2,TRBV5-5,-,many,CASSWTLNYGYTF,TGTGCCAGCAGCTGGACATTGAACTATGGCTACACCTTC
TRBJ2-1,TRBV28,-,medium-sized,CASSSGAYNEQFF,TGTGCCAGCAGTTCAGGGGCCTACAATGAGCAGTTCTTC
TRBJ2-7,TRBV20-1,-,many,CSARKTGWRAEQYF,TGCAGTGCTAGAAAGACAGGATGGAGGGCCGAGCAGTACTTC
TRBJ1-4,TRBV6-2/TRBV6-3,-,-,CASAPRQLLKLFF,TGTGCCAGCGCCCCCCGACAGCTACTTAAACTGTTTTTT
TRBJ1-4,TRBV5-5,TRBD1,many,CASSTSRDREQNEKLFF,TGTGCCAGCAGCACGAGCCGGGACAGGGAACAGAATGAAAAACTGTTTTTT
TRBJ2-1,TRBV5-6,-,few,CASSLGTVYNEQFF,TGTGCCAGCAGCTTGGGTACGGTGTACAATGAGCAGTTCTTC
TRBJ2-1,TRBV30,-,many,CAWSPTKSQANEQFF,TGTGCCTGGAGTCCGACTAAATCGCAAGCCAATGAGCAGTTCTTC
TRBJ2-1,TRBV12-3/TRBV12-4,TRBD2,many,CASSLRSLAGGRSSYNEQFF,TGTGCCAGCAGTCTGAGGTCGCTAGCGGGGGGGAGGAGCTCCTACAATGAGCAGTTCTTC
TRBJ2-5,TRBV6-5,-,-,CASSRGVRETQYF,TGTGCCAGCAGTAGGGGTGTTCGAGAGACCCAGTACTTC
TRBJ2-7,TRBV20-1,-,many,CSARAESSYEQYF,TGCAGTGCTAGAGCGGAGAGCTCCTACGAGCAGTACTTC
TRBJ1-1,TRBV7-9,-,many,CASRPVGSTTEAFF,TGTGCCAGCAGGCCCGTGGGGAGCACCACTGAAGCTTTCTTT
TRBJ1-5,TRBV20-1,TRBD1,many,CSARKGQPYQPQHF,TGCAGTGCTAGAAAGGGACAGCCGTATCAGCCCCAGCATTTT
TRBJ2-3,TRBV27,-,medium-sized,CASSLSGFLPSTDTQYF,TGTGCCAGCAGTTTATCGGGGTTCCTTCCTAGCACAGATACGCAGTATTTT
TRBJ2-7,TRBV12-3/TRBV12-4,TRBD1,many,CASSLTGQPYEQYF,TGTGCCAGCAGTTTAACGGGACAGCCCTACGAGCAGTACTTC
TRBJ1-4,TRBV12-3/TRBV12-4,TRBD1,many,CASSLLGQGGEKLFF,TGTGCCAGCAGTTTACTAGGCCAGGGGGGGGAAAAACTGTTTTTT
TRBJ1-2,TRBV12-3/TRBV12-4,TRBD1,many,CASAMDRGLYGYTF,TGTGCCAGCGCGATGGACAGGGGGCTCTATGGCTACACCTTC
TRBJ1-5,TRBV12-3/TRBV12-4,-,-,CASSLERPHQPQHF,TGTGCCAGCAGTCTCGAACGGCCCCATCAGCCCCAGCATTTT
TRBJ1-5,TRBV6-1,-,many,CASSEGQFLRGNQPQHF,TGTGCCAGCAGTGAAGGACAATTCCTAAGGGGCAATCAGCCCCAGCATTTT
TRBJ2-4,TRBV20-1,TRBD2,many,CSAVPLAGGDEYIQYF,TGCAGTGCTGTCCCCCTTGCGGGGGGGGATGAATACATTCAGTACTTC
TRBJ1-1,TRBV5-1,-,many,CASRGTMNTEAFF,TGCGCCAGCAGAGGCACAATGAACACTGAAGCTTTCTTT
TRBJ2-1,TRBV4-2,TRBD1,many,CASSLQGAYNEQFF,TGTGCCAGCAGCCTACAGGGGGCCTACAATGAGCAGTTCTTC
TRBJ2-5,TRBV5-1,TRBD2,-,CARSLGRTSGGIKTQYF,TGCGCCAGGAGCTTAGGTAGGACTAGCGGGGGGATCAAGACCCAGTACTTC
TRBJ2-7,TRBV12-3/TRBV12-4,-,many,CASSLRRAYEQYF,TGTGCCAGCAGTTTACGGCGGGCCTACGAGCAGTACTTC
TRBJ2-7,TRBV6-2/TRBV6-3,TRBD2,-,CASSSARRLAGGPASYEQYF,TGTGCCAGCAGTTCTGCCAGGAGACTAGCGGGGGGTCCCGCCTCCTACGAGCAGTACTTC
TRBJ2-5,TRBV7-9,-,-,CASSFSRDQETQYF,TGTGCCAGCAGCTTTTCCCGGGACCAAGAGACCCAGTACTTC
TRBJ2-1,TRBV12-3/TRBV12-4,-,many,CASSLGGAPGNEQFF,TGTGCCAGCAGTTTAGGGGGGGCGCCAGGGAATGAGCAGTTCTTC
TRBJ1-5,TRBV6-2/TRBV6-3,TRBD1,-,CVSRLDRGRQTQHF,TGTGTCAGCAGACTCGACAGGGGGAGGCAGACCCAGCATTTT
TRBJ2-3,TRBV7-6,TRBD2,-,CASSSPPGTRTYMQYF,TGTGCCAGCAGCTCGCCTCCCGGGACTAGGACATATATGCAGTATTTT
TRBJ1-2,TRBV5-1,-,many,CASSLEGNWGYTF,TGCGCCAGCAGCTTGGAAGGGAACTGGGGCTACACCTTC
TRBJ2-7,TRBV6-2/TRBV6-3,-,-,CASSLTYAEQYF,TGTGCCAGCAGCCTCACTTACGCCGAGCAGTACTTC
TRBJ2-1,TRBV5-1,TRBD2,-,CASSLGGGASYNEQFF,TGCGCCAGCAGCTTGGGCGGGGGGGCCTCCTACAATGAGCAGTTCTTC
TRBJ2-7,TRBV5-1,-,many,CASSTHTRLARLNEQYF,TGCGCCAGCAGCACCCACACCAGACTGGCCCGATTGAACGAGCAGTACTTC
TRBJ1-4,TRBV29-1,-,medium-sized,CSGGTSTNEKLFF,TGCAGCGGGGGGACATCAACTAATGAAAAACTGTTTTTT
TRBJ2-5,TRBV7-6,TRBD2,many,CASSRGGLGETQYF,TGTGCCAGCAGCCGGGGGGGCCTGGGGGAGACCCAGTACTTC
TRBJ2-3,TRBV5-1,-,-,CASPPVADTQYF,TGCGCCAGTCCCCCGGTGGCAGATACGCAGTATTTT
TRBJ2-3,TRBV20-1,TRBD2,many,CSASSSGGHTQYF,TGCAGTGCTAGCTCTAGCGGGGGCCATACGCAGTATTTT
TRBJ2-2,TRBV12-3/TRBV12-4,-,many,CASSLVNSQGELFF,TGTGCCAGCAGTTTAGTGAACTCACAGGGGGAGCTGTTTTTT
TRBJ1-6,TRBV20-1,-,medium-sized,CSAAARGLGSPLHF,TGCAGTGCAGCGGCCAGGGGACTAGGGTCACCCCTCCACTTT
TRBJ1-2,TRBV5-1,-,many,CASSIRDGAYGYTF,TGCGCCAGCAGCATTCGGGACGGGGCTTATGGCTACACCTTC
TRBJ2-7,TRBV4-1,-,many,CASSQVARVSEQYF,TGCGCCAGCAGCCAAGTTGCCAGGGTCAGCGAGCAGTACTTC
TRBJ2-3,TRBV5-6,-,-,CASSSPGNGADTQYF,TGTGCCAGCAGCTCACCGGGCAATGGGGCAGATACGCAGTATTTT
TRBJ2-6,TRBV5-1,TRBD1,many,CASSLGDRGSSGANVLTF,TGCGCCAGCAGCTTGGGGGACAGGGGAAGCTCTGGGGCCAACGTCCTGACTTTC
TRBJ2-2,TRBV4-2,TRBD2,many,CASTKAQGSGGARAGELFF,TGTGCCAGCACCAAAGCACAGGGTAGCGGGGGGGCTCGCGCCGGGGAGCTGTTTTTT